This T cell receptor (beta chain) is from a study of blood T cell repertoires in COVID-19. TCRdb keeps only in-frame clones here, not all; method: immunoSEQ multiplex PCR. The table lists fewer than 350,000 clones, approximately 81% of them singletons. The CDR3 has 14 residues. Germline-derived CDR1 and CDR2 are LGHDT and YNNKEL (reference sequence). Trimming cost V 6 bases and J 5 bases; bases outside gene matches: 6. The TCR sequence derives from a woman aged 45 to 65 who had recovered from COVID-19. Sequencing was performed on PBMCs or T cells enriched from blood (not recorded which). The chain has TRBV3-1 (or the pseudogene TRBV3-2) and TRBJ1-1; 10 nucleotides align to TRBD1. The CDR3 region is CASRDGTGETEAFF. The CDR3 DNA reads TGTGCCAGCAGAGACGGGACAGGGGAAACTGAAGCTTTCTTT.